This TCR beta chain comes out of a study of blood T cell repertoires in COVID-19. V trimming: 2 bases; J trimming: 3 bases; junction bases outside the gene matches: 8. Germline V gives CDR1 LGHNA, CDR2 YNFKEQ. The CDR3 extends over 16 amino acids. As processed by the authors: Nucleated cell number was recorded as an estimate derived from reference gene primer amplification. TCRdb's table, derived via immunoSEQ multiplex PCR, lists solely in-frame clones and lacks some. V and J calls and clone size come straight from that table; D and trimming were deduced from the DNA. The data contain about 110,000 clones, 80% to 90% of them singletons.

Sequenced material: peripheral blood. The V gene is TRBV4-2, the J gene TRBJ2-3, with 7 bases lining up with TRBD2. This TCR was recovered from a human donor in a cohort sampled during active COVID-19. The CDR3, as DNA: TGTGCCAGCAGCCAATCAGAGCGGGGACCAACAGATACGCAGTATTTT. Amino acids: CASSQSERGPTDTQYF.